This TCR beta chain was captured by sequencing in a study of blood T cell repertoires in COVID-19. Study overall: Samples representing acute and convalescent COVID-19 were sourced from the United States, Italy and Spain.

Clones were read by immunoSEQ multiplex PCR, and TCRdb kept only the in-frame ones, dropping some. In the table there are about 170,000 clones, 85% of which are singletons. The length of the CDR3 is 14 residues. The sequenced sample consisted of peripheral blood. The clonotype was recovered from a woman aged 80 or over with COVID-19, enrolled during active disease. This chain joins TRBV21-1 and TRBJ1-1; TRBD1 reflects the table's D call only, with no check against the DNA. TRBV21-1 is a pseudogene locus. Here the CDR3 reads CASRDRGTNTEAFF. The CDR3 DNA reads TGTGCCAGCAGGGACAGGGGGACGAACACTGAAGCTTTCTTT.